A selection of T cell receptor beta chains follows, all from one sample in a study of T cell responses to AZD1222 COVID-19 vaccine. Only in-frame clones appear in the TCRdb table, and some are missing; sequencing was by immunoSEQ multiplex PCR. Here the sample spans approximately 180,000 clones, approximately 92% being singletons. This material consisted of peripheral blood, taken on day 0 of AZD1222 vaccination. These receptors all stem from an adult in good health. CDR3s include the opening cysteine and the closing phenylalanine or tryptophan. D genes are given only for firm matches. The size entry is marked missing in some rows and otherwise reads once, few, many or a size class.

V gene	D gene	clone size	J gene	CDR3 length	CDR3 protein	CDR3 DNA
TRBV27	TRBD2	.	TRBJ2-1	15	CASSPRTRSYNEQFF	TGTGCCAGCAGTCCACGGACTAGGAGCTACAATGAGCAGTTCTTC
TRBV9	.	once	TRBJ2-2	16	CASSVRGGPYTGELFF	TGTGCCAGCAGCGTAAGAGGGGGACCTTACACCGGGGAGCTGTTTTTT
TRBV5-1	.	.	TRBJ1-4	14	CASSDGTTNEKLFF	TGCGCCAGCTCCGACGGGACAACTAATGAAAAACTGTTTTTT
TRBV18	TRBD1	.	TRBJ1-2	16	CASSPPEGAGSYGYTF	TGTGCCAGCTCACCCCCGGAGGGGGCTGGGAGCTATGGCTACACCTTC
TRBV28	.	.	TRBJ1-6	14	CASRRGAINSPLHF	TGTGCCAGCAGGAGGGGGGCGATCAATTCACCCCTCCACTTT
TRBV6-5	TRBD2	.	TRBJ2-3	14	CASILAGGTDTQYF	TGTGCCAGCATACTAGCGGGAGGTACAGATACGCAGTATTTT
TRBV27	.	.	TRBJ1-5	15	CASSRTGALNQPQHF	TGTGCCAGCAGTCGAACCGGGGCCTTAAATCAGCCCCAGCATTTT
TRBV7-9	TRBD1	once	TRBJ2-7	14	CASSLRDRGDEQYF	TGTGCCAGCAGCTTACGGGACAGGGGAGACGAGCAGTACTTC
TRBV3-1/TRBV3-2	.	.	TRBJ1-4	13	CASSHGDGGKLFF	TGTGCCAGCAGCCACGGGGACGGGGGTAAACTGTTTTTT
TRBV4-1	.	.	TRBJ1-2	16	CASSLRVPEANYGYTF	TGCGCCAGCAGCTTAAGGGTCCCAGAAGCTAACTATGGCTACACCTTC
TRBV6-5	.	.	TRBJ1-2	14	CASSPGTGTYGYTF	TGTGCCAGCAGCCCAGGGACTGGGACGTATGGCTACACCTTC
TRBV30	TRBD2	.	TRBJ2-7	14	CAWSWAGGTYEQYF	TGTGCCTGGAGTTGGGCGGGAGGCACCTACGAGCAGTACTTC
TRBV27	TRBD1	.	TRBJ2-1	20	CASRRAGQGYRGFSYNEQFF	TGTGCCAGCAGACGAGCTGGACAGGGTTATAGAGGTTTCTCCTACAATGAGCAGTTCTTC